The T cell receptor (beta chain) described here comes from a study of cytomegalovirus exposure and HLA in healthy donors. The CDR3 totals 13 residues. The trim removed 5 bases at V and 2 bases at J, leaving 1 base unmatched. The germline V gene has CDR1 MNHNS and CDR2 SASEGT. The study ran its PCR with 60 Vbeta and 13 Jbeta primers. Clones were sequenced by immunoSEQ multiplex PCR, and TCRdb holds only the in-frame ones, with some missing. Among 160,000 or so clones listed, approximately 80% were seen once. V is TRBV6-1 and J is TRBJ2-7; TRBD1 matches 9 bases. The sequenced material came from PBMCs. This TCR derives from a woman in her twenties or thirties in good health and CMV-seropositive. CDR3 protein: CASSRTGAYEQYF. The CDR3, as DNA: TGTGCCAGCAGTCGGACAGGGGCCTACGAGCAGTACTTC.